Each of the 11 T cell receptor beta chains below was sequenced from the same sample in a study of blood T cell repertoires in COVID-19 (dated by TCRdb to the early 2020s). Receptors were amplified or captured by the immunoSEQ multiplex PCR assay. In TCRdb, the immuneACCESS table is reduced to in-frame sequences with V and J assigned. These tables do not hold every clone; where another copy was compared, an unresolved V gene accounts for under half, and the others remain unexplained. In this sample the table shows about 410,000 clones, 75% to 90% of which occur a single time. Of the sample, more than 1.4% falls within the top ten clones. The specimen was peripheral blood. These receptors were obtained from a woman in her 30s with active or convalescent COVID-19.

The chain has TRBV27 and TRBJ1-1; possibly TRBD1 for D (6 bases). Per germline, CDR1 MNHEY and CDR2 SMNVEV (reference sequence). V was pared by 8 bases and J by 6 bases, with 13 bases between. CDR3 length equals 12 residues. The CDR3 sequence is CASSGGAAEAFF. DNA for the CDR3: TGTGCCAGCTCGGGGGGCGCCGCTGAAGCTTTCTTT.

The genes are TRBV10-3 and TRBJ1-1, with D maybe TRBD1 (5 bases). Germline V gene data show CDR1 as ENHRY and CDR2 as SYGVKD. This CDR3 comprises 18 residues. V was pared by 7 bases and J by 0 bases, with 24 bases between. The CDR3 region is CAIKSRGGDLLMNTEAFF. Written as DNA, the CDR3 is TGTGCCATCAAATCGAGGGGAGGGGACCTCCTAATGAACACTGAAGCTTTCTTT.

The rearrangement uses TRBV13 and TRBJ2-7; D not certain. CDR1 is PRHDT, CDR2 FYEKMQ, per germline (reference sequence). This CDR3 is 15 amino acids long. Trimming left V 0 bases short and J 7 bases short, with 16 bases between. CDR3 in amino acids: CASSLGLEGLGEQYF. In DNA form, the CDR3 reads TGTGCCAGCAGCTTAGGCCTAGAAGGCCTTGGGGAGCAGTACTTC.

The chain recombines TRBV7-9 with TRBJ2-7, with TRBD1 identical over 9 bases. Germline V gene lookup returns CDR1 SEHNR and CDR2 FQNEAQ (reference sequence). The CDR3 spans 15 residues. J lost 5 bases, V lost 4 bases, and 9 bases had no gene match. The CDR3 DNA follows: TGTGCCAGCAGCTCCCTGGGACAGGGAGAGAACGAGCAGTACTTC. This encodes CASSSLGQGENEQYF.

The chain links TRBV25-1 to TRBJ2-2; 12 nucleotides agree with TRBD2. Germline V gene lookup returns CDR1 MGHDK and CDR2 SYGVNS. This CDR3 is 15 amino acids long. With V trimmed by 7 bases and J by 6 bases, 6 bases remained unmatched. The CDR3 loop reads CASKGLAGSSGELFF. DNA of the CDR3: TGTGCCAGCAAAGGACTAGCGGGATCCTCCGGGGAGCTGTTTTTT.

The V and J genes are TRBV3-1 (or the pseudogene TRBV3-2) and TRBJ2-2, with 9 bases matching TRBD1. This CDR3 has 17 amino acids. V trimming: 4 bases; J trimming: 1 base; junction bases outside the gene matches: 7. Germline V gives CDR1 LGHDT, CDR2 YNNKEL (reference sequence). The CDR3 coding sequence is TGTGCCAGCAGCCCCTTCGGGACAGGGTGGAACACCGGGGAGCTGTTTTTT. Protein product: CASSPFGTGWNTGELFF.

The chain recombines TRBV7-9 with TRBJ1-1; TRBD1 is a possible D gene (6 bases). Trimming shortened V by 3 bases and J by 1 base, and 9 bases separated the two germline ends. The germline gives CDR1 SEHNR, CDR2 FQNEAQ (reference sequence). The CDR3 is 14 amino acids. The CDR3 nucleotides are TGTGCCAGCAGCTTGGGACATTCGAACACTGAAGCTTTCTTT. Its protein product is CASSLGHSNTEAFF.

The chain uses TRBV28 and TRBJ2-6, with TRBD2 as a possible D gene (5 bases). Germline V gene sequence: CDR1 MDHEN, CDR2 SYDVKM. V was pared by 5 bases and J by 1 base, with 9 bases between. The CDR3 extends over 15 amino acids. The CDR3 coding sequence is TGTGCCAGCAGTCCCTCGGGGTCTGGGGCCAACGTCCTGACTTTC. It yields the protein CASSPSGSGANVLTF.

The chain carries TRBV5-1 and TRBJ2-1; D is perhaps TRBD2 (6 bases). V lost 0 bases to trimming and J lost 9 bases, with 16 bases between them. The CDR3 is made up of 15 amino acids. Germline V gene lookup returns CDR1 SGHRS and CDR2 YFSETQ. The CDR3 sequence: CASSLAPGQGGEQFF. Here the CDR3 DNA reads TGCGCCAGCAGCTTGGCTCCGGGCCAGGGAGGTGAGCAGTTCTTC.

This clone has just one count. J is TRBJ1-6 and V is TRBV4-1; the match to TRBD1 covers 9 bases. V shed 5 bases and J 10 bases; nucleotides not matched to a gene: 3. Looked up from germline, CDR1 is MGHRA and CDR2 is YSYEKL. CDR3 length equals 13 residues. Here the CDR3 DNA reads TGCGCCAGCAGCGCAACAGGGGGCTCACCCCTCCACTTT. Amino acid sequence: CASSATGGSPLHF.

This chain connects TRBV15 to TRBJ2-2; TRBD2 matches at 8 bases. CDR1 LNHNV and CDR2 YYDKDF come from the germline V gene (reference sequence). CDR3 length equals 18 residues. Trimming at V came to 1 base and at J to 2 bases, leaving 9 bases not matched to a gene. CDR3 in amino acids: CATSRVGIAGKNTGELFF. In nucleotides, the CDR3 is TGTGCCACCAGCAGAGTGGGGATAGCGGGGAAAAACACCGGGGAGCTGTTTTTT.